A single sample is the source of the 20 T cell receptor beta chains below, sequenced in a study of blood T cells in healthy people across ages. Sample-barcoded 5' priming and a J-beta primer mix drove a second PCR of roughly 6 to 12 cycles. TCRdb reprocessed the 5' RACE reads with MiXCR, giving one entry per CDR3 protein. Of about 570,000 distinct CDR3 sequences in the sample, 27% are singletons; the top ten hold approximately 17%. Sample: blood. These receptors originate from a woman in her 70s in good health.

The rearrangement joins TRBV9 to TRBJ1-1; no clear D gene. V lost 2 bases and J lost 1, with 12 bases in between. The CDR3 runs to 15 residues. Germline V gene data show CDR1 as SGDLS and CDR2 as YYNGEE. The CDR3 reads CASSVSLLRNTEAFF. Here the CDR3 DNA reads TGTGCCAGCAGCGTCAGCCTTCTTCGGAACACTGAAGCTTTCTTT.

This clonotype was seen a few times. The gene calls are TRBV5-1 and TRBJ2-5, with 8 nucleotides matching TRBD1. The tail of the sequence fits TRBJ2-1 better, so the J call may be wrong. This CDR3 comprises 15 residues. CDR1 SGHRS and CDR2 YFSETQ come from the germline V gene. The CDR3 region is CASSSGTGSGGEQFF. The CDR3, as DNA: TGCGCCAGCAGCTCAGGGACAGGCTCTGGAGGTGAGCAGTTCTTC.

The rearrangement links TRBV30 to TRBJ1-1; possibly TRBD1 for D (6 bases). The V gene lost 5 bases and the J gene lost 1 base, with 20 bases spanning the gap. Germline CDR1 GTSNPN, CDR2 SVGIG (reference sequence). This CDR3 is built from 16 residues. Here the CDR3 DNA reads TGTGCCTGGCGTCCAGGGGTACGCAAGAGGAACACTGAAGCTTTCTTT. Translated: CAWRPGVRKRNTEAFF.

This clonotype was detected only a few times. The rearrangement links TRBV29-1 to TRBJ2-3; 8 bases align to TRBD2. CDR3 size: 15 residues. The germline gives CDR1 SQVTM, CDR2 ANQGSEA. J lost 0 bases, V lost 7 bases, and 9 bases had no gene match. CDR3 protein: CSGRKRGHSTDTQYF. The CDR3 bases are TGCAGCGGAAGGAAGCGGGGGCACAGCACAGATACGCAGTATTTT.

The chain has TRBV7-3 and TRBJ2-1, with 13 bases matching TRBD2. Losses at the gene ends were 2 bases for V and 10 bases for J; bases not matched to a gene: 5. Germline V gene lookup returns CDR1 SGHTA and CDR2 FQGTGA. The length of the CDR3 is 15 residues. CDR3 sequence: CASSLVLAGGGEQFF. The CDR3 nucleotides are TGTGCCAGCAGCTTAGTACTAGCGGGGGGGGGCGAGCAGTTCTTC.

There are a few counts of this clonotype. V usage is TRBV5-1 and J usage is TRBJ2-5, with D unresolved. The germline CDR1 and CDR2 sequences are SGHRS and YFSETQ. V was cut by 2 bases and J by 2 bases, with 10 bases left in between. This CDR3 contains 14 residues. The CDR3: CASSLTSPQETQYF. CDR3 coding DNA: TGCGCCAGCAGCTTAACGTCCCCACAAGAGACCCAGTACTTC.

The rearrangement joins TRBV15 to TRBJ2-5; D is possibly TRBD1 (5 bases). V was clipped by 0 bases and J by 3 bases, with 14 bases between them. Germline CDR1 is LNHNV and CDR2 is YYDKDF (reference sequence). The CDR3 length is 16 residues. The CDR3 loop reads CATSRDGGAMKETQYF. In DNA form, the CDR3 reads TGTGCCACCAGCAGAGATGGTGGGGCCATGAAAGAGACCCAGTACTTC. Complete variable domain (other parts from reference TRBV15 and TRBJ2-5): DAMVIQNPRYQVTQFGKPVTLSCSQTLNHNVMYWYQQKSSQAPKLLFHYYDKDFNNEADTPDNFQSRRPNTSFCFLDIRSPGLGDTAMYLCATSRDGGAMKETQYFGPGTRLLVL.

The chain combines TRBV27 with TRBJ2-7; TRBD1 matches 7 bases. The CDR3 runs 13 residues. CDR1 and CDR2 (germline): MNHEY, SMNVEV (reference sequence). V dropped 8 bases and J dropped 7; count of bases not matched to a gene: 11. For the CDR3, the DNA is TGTGCCAGCTCCCTTAGGGGGCCAGTGGAGCAGTACTTC. Residues: CASSLRGPVEQYF.

There are many counts of this clonotype. The V and J genes are TRBV12-3 or TRBV12-4 and TRBJ2-5, with TRBD1 matching 8 bases. V was pared by 2 bases and J by 4 bases, with 3 bases of the junction left unmatched. The CDR3 totals 14 residues. The CDR3 is CASSLQGARETQYF. The CDR3 nucleotides are TGTGCCAGCAGTTTACAGGGGGCTCGAGAGACCCAGTACTTC.

Only a few counts were recorded for this clonotype. The chain couples TRBV5-1 to TRBJ2-5; TRBD2 matches at 9 bases. Germline V gene data show CDR1 as SGHRS and CDR2 as YFSETQ. This CDR3 has 15 amino acids. The V gene end was trimmed by 4 bases and the J gene end by 3 bases; junction bases not matched to a gene: 7. CDR3 amino acids: CASSQNIAGEETQYF. CDR3 in DNA: TGCGCCAGCAGCCAGAACATAGCGGGGGAAGAGACCCAGTACTTC.

This chain links TRBV11-2 with TRBJ2-1, with TRBD2 matching over 12 bases. The germline V gene encodes CDR1 SGHAT and CDR2 FQNNGV. This CDR3 region has 20 residues. Trimming cost V 0 bases and J 0 bases; bases outside gene matches: 9. CDR3 in amino acids: CASSLEGRLAGALSYNEQFF. CDR3 bases: TGTGCCAGCAGCTTAGAGGGACGACTAGCGGGGGCCCTCTCCTACAATGAGCAGTTCTTC.

This clonotype has just a few counts. The chain employs TRBV7-2 and TRBJ2-3; D is perhaps TRBD2 (6 bases). This CDR3 region has 15 residues. Trimming cost V 5 bases and J 5 bases, with 17 bases left between them. Germline V gene lookup returns CDR1 SGHTA and CDR2 FQGNSA. The CDR3 spells CASSLLATRGDTQYF. The DNA for the CDR3 is TGTGCCAGCAGCCTGCTAGCGACCCGGGGAGATACGCAGTATTTT. The entire variable domain, with the rest obtained from reference TRBV7-2 and TRBJ2-3, is as follows: GAGVSQSPSNKVTEKGKDVELRCDPISGHTALYWYRQSLGQGLEFLIYFQGNSAPDKSGLPSDRFSAERTGGSVSTLTIQRTQQEDSAVYLCASSLLATRGDTQYFGPGTRLTVL.

J is TRBJ1-1 and V is TRBV11-1; D ambiguous. This CDR3 spans 13 amino acids. V lost 6 bases to trimming and J lost 7 bases, with 15 bases between them. Germline V gives CDR1 SGHAT, CDR2 FQDESV (reference sequence). CDR3 sequence: CASSSYSSGEAFF. In DNA, the CDR3 is TGTGCCAGCAGTTCCTACAGCTCCGGTGAAGCTTTCTTT.

In this sample, this clonotype turned up once. V is TRBV12-3 or TRBV12-4 and J is TRBJ2-1; 9 bases are shared with TRBD1. J was trimmed by 0 bases and V by 7 bases; bases with no gene match: 7. This CDR3 has 16 amino acids. CDR3 sequence (DNA): TGTGCCAGCAACCACAGGGGGCGAAGCTCCTACAATGAGCAGTTCTTC. It translates to CASNHRGRSSYNEQFF.

The sample holds a few counts of this clonotype. This chain joins TRBV29-1 and TRBJ1-1; D might be TRBD1 (5 bases). Looked up from germline, CDR1 is SQVTM and CDR2 is ANQGSEA. The V end was cut by 7 bases, the J end by 2 bases, with 14 bases between. This CDR3 region has 13 residues. As DNA, the CDR3 is TGCAGCGCCCTGAGCCGGGGCAACACTGAAGCTTTCTTT. Protein: CSALSRGNTEAFF.

There are many counts of this clonotype. V and J are TRBV7-2 and TRBJ2-5; 12 bases align to TRBD2. Near its end, the DNA agrees better with TRBJ2-1, so the J call may be wrong. The V gene's germline CDR1 is SGHTA and CDR2 FQGNSA. CDR3 size: 15 residues. In DNA, the CDR3 is TGTGCCAGCAGCTCGACTAGCGGGGGCCTTAATGAGCAGTTCTTC. Amino acids: CASSSTSGGLNEQFF.

This clonotype was observed a handful of times. The chain couples TRBV20-1 to TRBJ1-4; D might be TRBD1 (5 bases). This CDR3 comprises 13 residues. Germline assignment: CDR1 DFQATT and CDR2 SNEGSKA (reference sequence). V lost 6 bases, J lost 3 bases, and 11 bases lay in between. CDR3: CSAGPGSNEKLFF. The CDR3 nucleotides are TGCAGTGCGGGACCTGGGTCTAATGAAAAACTGTTTTTT.

The V and J genes are TRBV5-1 and TRBJ2-5; D tentatively fits TRBD1 or TRBD2 (6 bases each). The J call may not be correct, given that the DNA end is closer to TRBJ2-1. CDR3 length: 16 amino acids. CDR1 is SGHRS, CDR2 YFSETQ, per germline. The CDR3 region is CASSLALSGGHNEQFF. Written as DNA, the CDR3 is TGCGCCAGCAGCTTGGCCCTCTCCGGGGGCCACAATGAGCAGTTCTTC.

This clonotype was detected a few times. This chain links TRBV7-2 with TRBJ2-5; the D call may be TRBD1 or TRBD2 (5 bases each). Trimming cost V 1 base and J 1 base, with 13 bases left between them. Germline V lookup: CDR1 SGHTA, CDR2 FQGNSA. This CDR3 has 16 amino acids. The DNA for the CDR3 is TGTGCCAGCAGCTTAGTCGGGGCAGGACTCCAAGAGACCCAGTACTTC. Translating it yields CASSLVGAGLQETQYF.

This chain links TRBV18 with TRBJ2-1; 7 bases fit TRBD2. This CDR3 spans 16 amino acids. The ends lost 3 bases at V and 7 bases at J; junction bases unmatched: 12. Germline-derived CDR1 and CDR2 are KGHSH and LQKENI. The CDR3: CASSPAPTSATNEQFF. Here the CDR3 DNA reads TGTGCCAGCTCACCGGCCCCAACTAGCGCTACAAATGAGCAGTTCTTC.